The source of this T cell receptor beta chain is a study of beta chain features in type 1 diabetes. Points from the study as a whole: Researchers report that Type 1 diabetes patients had moderately but significantly shorter TCRB CDR3s across all four CD4+ subsets. High-TCR-expressing cells could be over-represented by cDNA sequencing.

TCRB transcripts that were expressed got sequenced, as all of the isolated RNA had been reverse transcribed. Produced via immunoSEQ multiplex PCR; TCRdb's table is partial and in-frame only. The sample carries some 110,000 clones, roughly 15% recorded once. Germline V lookup: CDR1 SQVTM, CDR2 ANQGSEA. This CDR3 is 14 amino acids long. Trimming left V 2 bases short and J 3 bases short, with 14 bases between. Concerning this clone itself: The antigen remains unidentified.

The sequence was obtained from a man aged 25 to 40 with type 1 diabetes. Input material: central memory CD4+ T cells from blood. This chain joins TRBV29-1 and TRBJ2-7, with a tentative D call TRBD1 (6 bases). The CDR3 nucleotides are TGCAGCGTTGAATCCCCACAGGGTGACTACGAGCAGTACTTC. It specifies CSVESPQGDYEQYF.